This TCR beta chain was profiled in a study of OX40 agonist ivuxolimab in advanced cancers. Germline V gene sequence: CDR1 SQVTM, CDR2 ANQGSEA. The CDR3 loop spans 11 amino acids. Trimming left V 3 bases short and J 11 bases short, with 13 bases between. The data were produced by immunoSEQ multiplex PCR, yet TCRdb's version contains in-frame clones alone and is incomplete. The table lists about 70,000 clones, approximately 90% of them singletons. The V gene is TRBV29-1, the J gene TRBJ1-1; no definite D call. Here the sequenced sample was CD4+ or CD8+ T cells sorted from blood, taken in a trial of the OX40 agonist ivuxolimab. The TCR originated in an adult with an advanced solid tumor such as melanoma, head and neck, liver or kidney cancer. CDR3 sequence (DNA): TGCAGCGTTGATTCCGCTAGGGAGGCTTTCTTT. Translation: CSVDSAREAFF.